The 12 T cell receptor beta chains below come from one sample, sequenced in a study of blood T cell repertoires in COVID-19. Repertoires were generated with immunoSEQ multiplex PCR, while TCRdb's copy carries only in-frame clones and drops some. Of roughly 190,000 clones listed, about nine tenths were seen once; the top ten hold approximately 11%. Sequences were obtained from peripheral blood. The receptors come from a woman in her fifties or sixties with COVID-19, enrolled during active disease.

The chain recombines TRBV6-1 with TRBJ1-2; no firm D call. V was shortened by 1 base and J by 4 bases, with 10 bases between the two germline ends. This CDR3 is 14 amino acids long. CDR1 MNHNS and CDR2 SASEGT come from the germline V gene. CDR3 loop: CASSEDMAFYGYTF. The CDR3 DNA follows: TGTGCCAGCAGTGAAGATATGGCTTTCTATGGCTACACCTTC.

This CDR3 reads CASRGQGTGYTF. CDR3 bases: TGTGCCAGCAGGGGACAGGGAACCGGCTACACCTTC. This sequence joins TRBV6-5 and TRBJ1-2; 9 nucleotides agree with TRBD1. The CDR3 totals 12 residues. The V gene end was trimmed by 6 bases and the J gene end by 8 bases; junction bases not matched to a gene: 4. Per the germline V gene, CDR1 is MNHEY and CDR2 is SVGAGI.

This clone has only one observation. The chain joins TRBV5-1 to TRBJ2-7; D is possibly TRBD1 (5 bases). The CDR3 is 14 amino acids. V lost 4 bases to trimming and J lost 0 bases, with 11 bases between them. Germline CDR1 is SGHRS and CDR2 is YFSETQ. In DNA, the CDR3 is TGCGCCAGCAGCGGGGCCGACAGCTCCTACGAGCAGTACTTC. Its translation: CASSGADSSYEQYF.

The CDR3: CASSPTNSPLHF. Here the CDR3 DNA reads TGTGCCAGCAGCCCTACTAATTCACCCCTCCACTTT. This rearrangement joins TRBV9 to TRBJ1-6, with D unresolved. Trimming cost V 4 bases and J 6 bases, with 5 bases left between them. The CDR3 is made up of 12 amino acids. Germline V gene lookup returns CDR1 SGDLS and CDR2 YYNGEE.

The chain recombines TRBV28 with TRBJ1-4; TRBD1 matches at 10 bases. Germline V gene lookup returns CDR1 MDHEN and CDR2 SYDVKM. The CDR3 length is 16 residues. Trimming removed 3 bases from V and 5 bases from J; junction bases left unmatched: 6. This CDR3 is CASSFRWGQGNEKLFF. The DNA of the CDR3 is TGTGCCAGCAGTTTTCGTTGGGGACAGGGGAATGAAAAACTGTTTTTT.

The V and J genes are TRBV24-1 and TRBJ2-2, with 7 bases that match TRBD1. The V gene end was trimmed by 3 bases and the J gene end by 2 bases; junction bases not matched to a gene: 5. Germline CDR1 is KGHDR and CDR2 is SFDVKD. The CDR3 has 16 residues. In DNA, the CDR3 is TGTGCCACCAGTGATCGGGACAGAAGTAACACCGGGGAGCTGTTTTTT. Its protein product is CATSDRDRSNTGELFF.

With respect to this clone: The junction shows a germline mismatch at one end, possibly a read error. The chain employs TRBV28 and TRBJ1-6; 10 positions match TRBD1. Germline CDR1 and CDR2: MDHEN and SYDVKM. This CDR3 is 16 amino acids long. This CDR3 is CASSFSPGQGDSPLYF. Here the CDR3 DNA reads TGTGCCAGCAGTTTTAGTCCCGGACAGGGGGATTCACCCCTCTACTTT.

This chain connects TRBV6-6 to TRBJ2-7; 9 positions agree with TRBD1. CDR1 and CDR2 (germline): MNHNY, SVGAGI (reference sequence). J lost 4 bases, V lost 0 bases, and 7 bases had no gene match. The CDR3 totals 16 residues. DNA for the CDR3: TGTGCCAGCAGTTACTCGATACAGGGGGCAACGTACGAGCAGTACTTC. This codes for CASSYSIQGATYEQYF.

This chain connects TRBV6-5 to TRBJ1-1; TRBD1 matches 7 bases. The junction had 7 bases not matched to a gene; V was cut back by 5 bases and J by 1 base. CDR1 MNHEY and CDR2 SVGAGI come from the germline V gene. This CDR3 region has 15 residues. The chain's CDR3 is CASSLTTGPNTEAFF. The CDR3 region has the DNA TGTGCCAGCAGTCTCACGACAGGGCCGAACACTGAAGCTTTCTTT.

The V and J genes are TRBV13 and TRBJ1-2, with 11 nucleotides matching TRBD1. CDR1 and CDR2 from the germline V gene are PRHDT and FYEKMQ (reference sequence). The J segment lost 4 bases and the V segment lost 5 bases, leaving 6 bases of the junction unmatched. CDR3 size: 15 residues. The CDR3 loop is CASSPRTGGGYGYTF. CDR3 in DNA: TGTGCCAGCAGCCCCCGGACAGGGGGCGGCTATGGCTACACCTTC.

The chain couples TRBV19 to TRBJ2-3; TRBD2 matches 10 bases. CDR3 length: 19 amino acids. V dropped 5 bases and J dropped 2; count of bases not matched to a gene: 16. Germline loops: CDR1 LNHDA, CDR2 SQIVND (reference sequence). The DNA of the CDR3 is TGTGCCAGTAGTCTGGGGGCTAGCGGGAGCGGGAAAGTCACAGATACGCAGTATTTT. It translates to CASSLGASGSGKVTDTQYF.

The rearrangement uses TRBV7-9 and TRBJ2-5, with D hard to call. V was shortened by 1 base and J by 3 bases, with 9 bases between the two germline ends. Germline values: CDR1 SEHNR, CDR2 FQNEAQ (reference sequence). The length of the CDR3 is 14 residues. As DNA, the CDR3 is TGTGCCAGCAGCTTAGTGGGTACAGAAGAGACCCAGTACTTC. This codes for CASSLVGTEETQYF.